This T cell receptor (beta chain) was retrieved from a study of cytomegalovirus exposure and HLA in healthy donors (dated by TCRdb to about 2017). Regarding the research as a whole: In an earlier analysis of approximately 500 of the donors, 276 Gb of sequence data and some 100 million unique TCR beta sequences from roughly 200 million T cells were reported. Genome-wide SNP genotypes for about 55% of the 666 donors were used in a later genetic analysis, which treated that subset as a discovery cohort. An earlier analysis of around 580 of the donors used high-throughput TCR beta sequencing to judge whether each TCR beta V gene segment behaved as functional or pseudogenic. The study aimed to test whether signatures of past pathogen exposure could be identified by cataloging public T cell receptors. Of the roughly 400 genotyped donors, around 81% fell in the genetic ancestry cluster associated with self-reported Caucasian donors. Because of strong linkage in the cohort, roughly five DR-DQ haplotypes were treated as single units for association and clustering. Donor age, sex, ethnicity and CMV serostatus were compiled together with the repertoire data. The number of typed donors differed by locus: roughly 629-640 for A, B, C, DRB1 and DQB1; about 520 for DQA1; some 610 for DPA1; and some 470 for DPB1. Class I and class II HLA loci were covered by the typing at four-digit resolution. All discovery cohort repertoires had been generated on a single sequencing platform. To study patterns of TCR occurrence, a later analysis re-analyzed previously published TCR beta repertoires from 650 to 750 donors and added high-resolution HLA genotyping. Among about 400 genotyped donors of the cohort, an average of roughly 230,000 unique TCR beta nucleotide sequences was sequenced per donor, of which 15% to 20% were non-productive. The T cell repertoires of some 670 subjects were profiled by immunosequencing and related to cytomegalovirus serostatus. To predict cytomegalovirus infection status, the study combined high-throughput TCR immunosequencing, statistical association of individual TCRs with disease status, and machine learning. Besides the first cohort of roughly 640 subjects, a separate validation cohort made up of roughly 120 different subjects was used. Rather than using new phenotypic data, the later analysis identified candidate immune exposures from TCR beta sequences and from how often those sequences occurred across donors. About 300 gigabases of sequencing data and about 92 million unique TCR sequences made up an early release that covered approximately 620 HLA-typed donors. Results the study describes overall, beyond this receptor: A few of the identified cytomegalovirus-associated TCR beta chains were confirmed in vitro to be specific for cytomegalovirus antigens. The authors suggested that the approach could potentially be extended to other disease states and immunological phenotypes. Because the 87-base-pair reads could not distinguish some IMGT-functional V segments, including TRBV6-2 and TRBV6-3, those segments were excluded. At a false discovery rate of 0.05, a later analysis linked around 15,000 TCR beta sequences to specific HLA alleles. Roughly uniform sequencing depth across donors was assumed in presence/absence analyses, although this assumption may not hold. Several of the top co-occurrence clusters appeared to be linked to parvovirus B19, influenza, CMV and Epstein-Barr virus, according to a later analysis. A further reported finding was that TCR beta sequences accurately predicted the HLA-A and HLA-B alleles for most subjects in the first cohort. Most TCR sequences were observed very rarely across donors, whereas some public TCRs were present in many individuals. A later genetic analysis reported fewer N-insertions in productive TCRs among donors in an Asian-associated ancestry cluster than the roughly 620-donor mean. Because HLA typing was unavailable for some donors at each locus, only the typed subset was used in association tests. A cluster of highly shared sequence variants was judged likely to be a technical artifact of the sequencing pipeline. Compared with equally common non-associated chains, HLA-associated TCR beta chains in a later analysis were more clonally expanded and had lower generation probabilities. This cohort had only TCR beta chains sequenced, and the lack of alpha or paired-chain data limited which features could be detected. Some 16 rarely observed V segments, including chromosome 9 orphons, were excluded from the earlier analysis of approximately 600 of the donors because counts were too low. In the study, 150 to 200 TCR beta chains were listed as associated with cytomegalovirus. Assigning TCR associations to individual alleles was difficult when HLA alleles, especially DR and DQ, strongly co-occurred. In an earlier analysis of 500 to 650 of the donors, most TCR beta V segments appeared in productive rearrangements about 90% or about 30% of the time, broadly matching IMGT annotations. In both the original and validation cohorts, the classifier was reported to diagnose cytomegalovirus status with high specificity and sensitivity. According to a later analysis, most CMV-associated TCR beta chains appeared to be HLA-restricted, and the HLA associations seemed to be driven largely by CMV exposure. Immune exposure information for the cohort was limited to CMV serostatus. A later analysis found that TCR association rates varied across HLA loci, with DRB1 alleles showing the most associated TCRs and HLA-C alleles the fewest. In a later genetic analysis, a missense DCLRE1C variant was associated with V-gene and J-gene trimming of TCR beta chains, and the association was replicated in an independent cohort. Linkage disequilibrium might explain the correlated functional status among segregating V segments, but an unknown experimental factor could not be excluded.

Based on the germline V gene, the CDR1 and CDR2 sequences are MNHEY and SVGAGI. The CDR3 measures 14 amino acids from cysteine to phenylalanine. Kept here is only the CDR3 DNA, which spans 42 bases and is read in frame from base 1. V is reduced by 5 bases and J by 7 bases, leaving a spacing of 17 bases between them. Libraries were built with the immunoSEQ multiplex PCR assay. For the multiplex PCR, a mixture combining 60 forward primers for TCR Vbeta segments and 13 reverse primers for TCR Jbeta segments was used. Amplification of the CDR3 region of rearranged TCR beta genes was performed with a multiplex PCR assay on genomic DNA. The Illumina HiSeq System was used to sequence the amplified TCR beta libraries as 87-base-pair reads. The original pipeline was this. A later analysis tallied roughly 80 million unique TCR beta chains across the 660 or so repertoires, and around 12 million of those chains were shared by two or more donors. A nearest-neighbor algorithm error-corrected the raw reads and collapsed the reads into unique sequences, merging closely related sequences to remove PCR and sequencing errors. CDR3 sequences were aligned to IMGT reference sequences to assign V, D and J gene segments. For a sequence to be retained, at least a six-nucleotide match to both a V gene segment and a J gene segment was required. A rearrangement counted as productive if the CDR3 had no stop codons and remained in frame with V and J, and every other rearrangement counted as non-productive. Following IMGT convention, CDR3 was defined as the stretch from the second conserved V-encoded cysteine up to the conserved J-encoded phenylalanine. The earlier analysis of 587 of the donors excluded sequences that lacked an unambiguous match to a single V gene segment. An earlier analysis of 500 to 700 of the donors classified V segments as functional when productive rearrangements were above 56.7% and as segregating when the standard deviation between donors was above 5%. A statistical classification framework was built for diagnosing cytomegalovirus status from the catalog of TCR beta chain sequences. In a later analysis, V and J genes were assigned by comparing TCR nucleotide sequences against IMGT/GENE-DB human TR gene sequences. Using the TCRdist pipeline, a later analysis assigned CDR3 sequences along with most-parsimonious VDJ recombination scenarios. A later analysis defined each TCR beta chain by its CDR3 amino acid sequence plus V-gene family, and excluded reads lacking a unique V-gene family. In a later analysis, around 650 highly shared, low-generation-probability nucleotide sequences were removed to address suspected cross-contamination and a sequencing artifact. In a later analysis, a clonal expansion index for each public chain was calculated from normalized within-repertoire ranks of inferred template counts. Generation probabilities in a later analysis came from a VDJ recombination model fitted to out-of-frame rearrangements, and those results were checked against IGoR. Hypergeometric tests were used in a later analysis to score TCR-TCR, TCR-HLA and TCR-CMV co-occurrence, with a repertoire-size bias correction applied to the TCR pairs. To estimate false discovery rates, a later analysis permuted the HLA or CMV assignments 20 times. In a later analysis, co-occurring TCRs were grouped with DBSCAN, and TCRdist sequence similarity was added when clustering was performed within HLA-allele-positive subsets. For co-occurrence clustering, repertoires with fewer than 30,000 or more than 120,000 public chains were excluded, along with 5 or 6 repertoires with anomalous nucleotide sharing. TCRdb limited this immuneACCESS table to in-frame rearrangements with V and J called. A share of clones is missing; checked studies link under half to unresolved V genes, and the rest is unexplained. The V and J calls and the clone size are those of that table, but D and trimming were determined from the DNA. The sample data list about 180,000 clones, and 80% of these were observed just once. Together, the top ten hold 5% to 7% of the sample.

Details on this clone: Its antigen has not been determined. Base quality data are lacking; no much larger clone is found one base away.

The cohort comprised 710 or so healthy bone marrow donors. At the time of sampling, all cohort members were nominally healthy, though unrecorded immune exposures were likely present. The donor tested CMV seronegative and was one of the 352 seronegative cohort members. Each donor provided a peripheral blood sample, and peripheral blood mononuclear cells were used for TCR beta sequencing. The Qiagen DNeasy Blood Extraction Kit was used to extract genomic DNA from the blood cell samples. Sequencing used PBMCs. The chain employs TRBV6-5 and TRBJ1-2; matching of 6 bases hints at TRBD1 as the D gene. This TCR derives from a man aged 35-49 years in good health and CMV-seronegative. The CDR3 region reads CASSTSRGGSGYTF. The DNA sequence is given as TGTGCCAGCAGTACAAGTAGAGGGGGTAGTGGCTACACCTTC.